The 15 T cell receptor beta chains reported below all come from one sample, sequenced in a study. TCRdb fed the RT-PCR reads into MiXCR, producing one record per CDR3 protein. The table records about 680,000 distinct CDR3 sequences, 13% to 15% of them present only once. The sequencing input was memory CD4+ T cells from blood. The receptors derive from a female donor in good health, serving as a healthy control.

Many counts were recorded for this clonotype. The genes are TRBV4-3 and TRBJ2-2; D is uncertain. Germline V lookup: CDR1 LGHNA, CDR2 YSLEER. CDR3 length equals 15 residues. The V and J ends lost 0 bases and 4 bases respectively, with 9 bases between them. The CDR3 sequence is CASSQEHPATGELFF. Here the CDR3 DNA reads TGCGCCAGCAGCCAAGAACACCCCGCCACCGGGGAGCTGTTTTTT.

V and J are TRBV25-1 and TRBJ2-2, with 8 bases lining up with TRBD2. Germline V lookup: CDR1 MGHDK, CDR2 SYGVNS. V was clipped by 4 bases and J by 2 bases; unmatched bases: 6. The CDR3 is 16 amino acids. The CDR3 nucleotides are TGTGCCAGCAGTGGGCTGACTAGCGTTAACACCGGGGAGCTGTTTTTT. Its translation: CASSGLTSVNTGELFF.

This clonotype was seen a few times. The rearrangement joins TRBV20-1 to TRBJ2-5; no clear D gene. The CDR3 sequence is 14 residues long. Trimming took 6 bases from V and 1 from J, leaving 15 bases between them. Germline loops: CDR1 DFQATT, CDR2 SNEGSKA (reference sequence). CDR3 amino acids: CSAPDGPLQETQYF. The CDR3 DNA reads as TGCAGTGCCCCCGATGGTCCTCTCCAAGAGACCCAGTACTTC.

This clonotype was counted between two and nine times. J is TRBJ2-5 and V is TRBV12-3 or TRBV12-4, with D possibly TRBD1 on 5 matching bases. V dropped 6 bases and J dropped 5 bases, with 10 bases sitting between them. The CDR3 sequence is 12 residues long. CDR3 residues: CASRPKGETQYF. CDR3 bases: TGTGCCAGCAGACCGAAGGGGGAGACCCAGTACTTC.

This clonotype was recorded only once. The conserved final phenylalanine or tryptophan is absent from the CDR3, which likely points to a read error. The chain employs TRBV5-1 and TRBJ2-1, with D tentatively TRBD2 (5 bases). Germline assignment: CDR1 SGHRS and CDR2 YFSETQ. V was clipped by 7 bases and J by 6 bases, with 20 bases between them. The CDR3 extends over 15 amino acids. The CDR3 coding sequence is TGCGCCAGCTATCCCCTCCCGGGGAACGGCAATGAGCAGTTCCTC. It yields the protein CASYPLPGNGNEQFL.

The rearrangement links TRBV30 to TRBJ1-5, with D perhaps matching TRBD1 (5 bases). Germline V gene lookup returns CDR1 GTSNPN and CDR2 SVGIG (reference sequence). Trimming removed 3 bases from V and 0 bases from J, with 18 bases in between. The CDR3 spans 17 residues. The CDR3 region has the DNA TGTGCCTGGAGAGGGAAAGGGGAAACATATAGCAATCAGCCCCAGCATTTT. It yields the protein CAWRGKGETYSNQPQHF. Full variable domain (missing parts from reference TRBV30 and TRBJ1-5): SQTIHQWPATLVQPVGSPLSLECTVEGTSNPNLYWYRQAAGRGLQLLFYSVGIGQISSEVPQNLSASRPQDRQFILSSKKLLLSDSGFYLCAWRGKGETYSNQPQHFGDGTRLSIL.

Concerning this clonotype: The junction does not match germline at one end; this may be a read error. The chain uses TRBV6-2 or TRBV6-3 and TRBJ2-1; the D is unclear. The CDR3 length is 14 residues. The germline gives CDR1 MNHEY, CDR2 SVGEGT. The CDR3 spells CASSLIVGSNVQFF. CDR3 DNA sequence: TGTGCCAGCAGTCTGATCGTGGGGTCCAATGTGCAGTTCTTC.

This clonotype was detected only a few times. This chain uses TRBV6-6 with TRBJ2-5; D not certain. CDR1 and CDR2 from the germline V gene are MNHNY and SVGAGI (reference sequence). The CDR3 is 12 residues long. Trimming pared 1 base from V and 10 bases from J, leaving 10 bases between. The CDR3 DNA reads as TGTGCCAGCAGTTACTGGGGTTCGGGCCAGTACTTC. Its translation is CASSYWGSGQYF.

The chain combines TRBV9 with TRBJ1-2, with TRBD1 as a possible D gene (5 bases). V gave up 4 bases and J gave up 4 bases, with 14 bases separating them. CDR3 length equals 14 residues. Germline CDR1 reads SGDLS; CDR2 reads YYNGEE. This CDR3 is CASSPLGDSYGYTF. CDR3 DNA: TGTGCCAGCAGCCCCCTCGGGGACTCCTATGGCTACACCTTC.

V is TRBV20-1 and J is TRBJ2-1; D not resolved. Trimming pared 0 bases from V and 5 bases from J, leaving 17 bases between. The CDR3 consists of 16 residues. Germline CDR1 reads DFQATT; CDR2 reads SNEGSKA (reference sequence). The CDR3 protein is CSARDWLTYSNNEQFF. The CDR3 DNA reads TGCAGTGCTAGAGATTGGTTGACCTACAGTAACAATGAGCAGTTCTTC.

This clonotype turned up a few times. This sequence joins TRBV2 and TRBJ1-5; D may be TRBD1 (6 bases). V lost 4 bases to trimming and J lost 6 bases, with 13 bases between them. CDR3 size: 14 residues. Germline V CDR1 and CDR2: SNHLY, FYNNEI. As DNA, the CDR3 is TGTGCCAGCAGTGCAGCGGCAGGGGCTCAGCCCCAGCATTTT. It translates to CASSAAAGAQPQHF.

With respect to this clonotype: The junction and the germline gene differ at one end; a read error may be behind it. This chain uses TRBV6-6 with TRBJ2-7; D is possibly TRBD2 (6 bases). The germline CDR1 and CDR2 sequences are MNHNY and SVGAGI (reference sequence). The CDR3 sequence is 15 residues long. The CDR3 nucleotides read TGTGCCCGCAGGGAACCGGGACTCCCACCCTACGAGCAGTACTTC. Encoded protein: CARREPGLPPYEQYF.

V gene TRBV3-1 combines with J gene TRBJ2-5, with 11 bases matching TRBD2. The CDR3 has 17 residues. The ends lost 4 bases at V and 4 bases at J; junction bases unmatched: 11. Per germline, CDR1 LGHDT and CDR2 YNNKEL (reference sequence). The CDR3 reads CASSPQPIAGGGETQYF. As DNA, the CDR3 is TGTGCCAGCAGCCCACAACCTATAGCGGGAGGGGGAGAGACCCAGTACTTC.

Turning to this clonotype: A read error may produce the germline difference seen at one junction end. The rearrangement uses TRBV7-2 and TRBJ2-2; D might be TRBD1 (5 bases). The CDR3 is 15 amino acids. Germline V lookup: CDR1 SGHTA, CDR2 FQGNSA. Here the CDR3 DNA reads TGTGCCAGCAGCTTTTCAGGATCGGACACCAGGGAGCTGTTTTTT. Its translation: CASSFSGSDTRELFF.

This clonotype has only a few counts. The chain employs TRBV6-1 and TRBJ2-3; the match to TRBD2 covers 8 bases. The CDR3 is made up of 15 amino acids. V trimming: 5 bases; J trimming: 3 bases; junction bases outside the gene matches: 7. Germline values: CDR1 MNHNS, CDR2 SASEGT. CDR3 in amino acids: CASSPRSGRTDTQYF. CDR3 DNA: TGTGCCAGCAGTCCCCGGAGCGGGAGAACAGATACGCAGTATTTT.